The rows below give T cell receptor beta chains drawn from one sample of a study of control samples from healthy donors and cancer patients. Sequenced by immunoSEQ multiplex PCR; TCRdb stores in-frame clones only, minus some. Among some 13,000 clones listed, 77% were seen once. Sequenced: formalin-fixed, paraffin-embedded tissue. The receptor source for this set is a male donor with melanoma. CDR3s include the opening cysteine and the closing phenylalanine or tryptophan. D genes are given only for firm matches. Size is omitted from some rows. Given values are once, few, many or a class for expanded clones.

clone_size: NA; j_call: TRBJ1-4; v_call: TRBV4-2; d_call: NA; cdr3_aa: CASSLTSTGGNEKLFF; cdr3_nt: TGTGCCAGCAGCCTAACTTCAACGGGAGGGAATGAAAAACTGTTTTTT
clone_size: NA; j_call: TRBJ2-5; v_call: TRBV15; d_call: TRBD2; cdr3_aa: CATSGGGLGAQKTQYF; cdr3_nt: TGTGCCACCAGCGGTGGGGGACTAGGAGCTCAGAAGACCCAGTACTTC
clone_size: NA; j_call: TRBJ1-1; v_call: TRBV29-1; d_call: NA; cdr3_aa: CSVGGGTEAFF; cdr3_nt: TGCAGCGTTGGGGGTGGAACTGAAGCTTTCTTT
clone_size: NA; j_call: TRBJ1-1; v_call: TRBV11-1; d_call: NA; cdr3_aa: CASSPGNANTEAFF; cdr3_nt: TGTGCCAGCAGCCCAGGGAACGCGAACACTGAAGCTTTCTTT
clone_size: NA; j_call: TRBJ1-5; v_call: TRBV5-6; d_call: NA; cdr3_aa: CASSLGVYGNQPQHF; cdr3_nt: TGTGCCAGCAGCTTGGGGGTTTACGGCAATCAGCCCCAGCATTTT
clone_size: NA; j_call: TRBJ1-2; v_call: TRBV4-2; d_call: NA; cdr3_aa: CASSRPWTKTDPVGYTF; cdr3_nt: TGTGCCAGCAGCCGCCCGTGGACGAAGACCGACCCCGTAGGCTACACCTTC
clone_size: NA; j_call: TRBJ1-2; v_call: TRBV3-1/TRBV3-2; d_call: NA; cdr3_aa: CASSQVLSGVGYTF; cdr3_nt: TGTGCCAGCAGCCAAGTTCTATCGGGGGTTGGCTACACCTTC
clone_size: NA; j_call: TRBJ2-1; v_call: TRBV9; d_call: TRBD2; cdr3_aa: CASSVGVGGGYNEQFF; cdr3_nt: TGTGCCAGCAGCGTAGGGGTTGGCGGGGGTTACAATGAGCAGTTCTTC
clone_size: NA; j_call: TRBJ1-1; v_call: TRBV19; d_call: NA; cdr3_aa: CASSIGGHQNTEAFF; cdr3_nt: TGTGCCAGTAGTATAGGGGGACACCAGAACACTGAAGCTTTCTTT
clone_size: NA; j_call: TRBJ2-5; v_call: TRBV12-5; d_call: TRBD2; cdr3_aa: CASGLMGPTGGETQYF; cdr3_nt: TGTGCTAGTGGTTTGATGGGTCCGACGGGAGGAGAGACCCAGTACTTC
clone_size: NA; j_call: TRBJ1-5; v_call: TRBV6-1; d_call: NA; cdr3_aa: CASSDQGGNQPQHF; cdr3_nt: TGTGCCAGCAGTGACCAAGGCGGCAATCAGCCCCAGCATTTT
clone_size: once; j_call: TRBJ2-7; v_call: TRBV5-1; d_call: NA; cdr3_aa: CASSWVAGEQYF; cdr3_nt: TGCGCCAGCAGCTGGGTAGCTGGCGAGCAGTACTTC
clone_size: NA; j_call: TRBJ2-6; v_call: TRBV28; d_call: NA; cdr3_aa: CASSLWASGANVLTF; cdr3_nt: TGTGCCAGCAGTTTATGGGCATCTGGGGCCAACGTCCTGACTTTC
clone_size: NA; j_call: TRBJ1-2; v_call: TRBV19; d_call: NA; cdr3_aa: CASSVRGRNYGYTF; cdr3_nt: TGTGCCAGTAGTGTGAGGGGACGGAACTATGGCTACACCTTC
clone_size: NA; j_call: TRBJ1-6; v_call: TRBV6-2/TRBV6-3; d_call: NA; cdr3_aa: CASSLLEGLYNSPLHF; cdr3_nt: TGTGCCAGCAGTTTGCTCGAGGGCCTCTATAATTCACCCCTCCACTTT
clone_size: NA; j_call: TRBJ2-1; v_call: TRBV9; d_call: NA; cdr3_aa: CASSVAPGEDSSYGEQFF; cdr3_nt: TGTGCCAGCAGCGTAGCTCCGGGAGAGGACAGCAGCTACGGTGAGCAGTTCTTC
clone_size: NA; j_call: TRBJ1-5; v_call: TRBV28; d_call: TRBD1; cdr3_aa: CASKGQHNQPQHF; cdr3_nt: TGTGCCAGCAAGGGACAGCACAATCAGCCCCAGCATTTT
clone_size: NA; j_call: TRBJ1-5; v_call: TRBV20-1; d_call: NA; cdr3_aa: CSASEGLSQPQHF; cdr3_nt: TGCAGTGCTAGTGAGGGGTTGAGTCAGCCCCAGCATTTT
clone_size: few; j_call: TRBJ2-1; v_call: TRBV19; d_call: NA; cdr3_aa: CASSTTGKGTNEQFF; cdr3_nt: TGTGCCAGTAGTACAACTGGTAAAGGGACCAATGAGCAGTTCTTC